Below, 9 T cell receptor beta chains from the same sample are listed, as sequenced in a study of T-cell memory formation after mild COVID-19. TCRdb analysed the 5' RACE reads with MiXCR anew, one entry per CDR3 protein. This sample has 95,000 to 120,000 distinct CDR3 sequences, with about a fifth found just once. Sample: PBMCs or a T cell subset sorted from them (not recorded which). These receptors all come from a man aged 18 to 30 who had mild COVID-19 (a few samples of this study predate the infection). Cell type and time point are not known.

This clonotype turned up a few times. This chain connects TRBV5-5 to TRBJ2-1; D remains unclear. Germline V gene sequence: CDR1 SGHKS, CDR2 YYEKEE (reference sequence). This CDR3 comprises 15 residues. V was cut by 4 bases and J by 0 bases, with 11 bases left in between. The CDR3 nucleotides are TGTGCCAGCAGCACATTCAGTGTCTCCTACAATGAGCAGTTCTTC. Its translation is CASSTFSVSYNEQFF. Complete variable domain (other parts from reference TRBV5-5 and TRBJ2-1): DAGVTQSPTHLIKTRGQQVTLRCSPISGHKSVSWYQQVLGQGPQFIFQYYEKEERGRGNFPDRFSARQFPNYSSELNVNALLLGDSALYLCASSTFSVSYNEQFFGPGTRLTVL.

The V call is TRBV11-2, the J call TRBJ2-2; 8 bases fit TRBD2. The CDR3 consists of 19 residues. V dropped 3 bases and J dropped 6; count of bases not matched to a gene: 18. Germline CDR1 is SGHAT and CDR2 is FQNNGV. In DNA, the CDR3 is TGTGCCAGCAGCTTGGTATCCGGCGGGAGGTACAGGGACCCCGGGGAGCTGTTTTTT. Residues: CASSLVSGGRYRDPGELFF.

The CDR3 region has the DNA TGCGCCAGCAGCTTTGCAAACAGGGGGCGGAAGAACACAGATACGCAGTATTTT. Translating it yields CASSFANRGRKNTDTQYF. V and J are TRBV5-1 and TRBJ2-3, with 9 bases fitting TRBD1. This CDR3 comprises 18 residues. With V trimmed by 2 bases and J by 2 bases, 12 bases remained unmatched. Germline V lookup: CDR1 SGHRS, CDR2 YFSETQ.

The rearrangement uses TRBV6-5 and TRBJ2-2, with 9 bases lining up with TRBD2. The germline V gene has CDR1 MNHEY and CDR2 SVGAGI. This CDR3 is built from 14 residues. The junction had 4 bases not matched to a gene; V was cut back by 6 bases and J by 5 bases. The DNA for the CDR3 is TGTGCCAGCAGCCCGGGACTAGCAACCGGGGAGCTGTTTTTT. Its protein is CASSPGLATGELFF.

This clonotype was observed a handful of times. The rearrangement links TRBV12-3 or TRBV12-4 to TRBJ1-6; D unresolved. V was trimmed by 5 bases and J by 2 bases, leaving 7 bases between them. The CDR3 runs to 14 residues. The CDR3 nucleotides are TGTGCCAGCAGTCCCAGAGCCTATAATTCACCCCTCCACTTT. Protein sequence: CASSPRAYNSPLHF.

The V and J genes are TRBV27 and TRBJ2-1, with no clear D. Germline values: CDR1 MNHEY, CDR2 SMNVEV (reference sequence). The CDR3 extends over 13 amino acids. Trimming removed 4 bases at V and 0 bases at J, with 4 bases between. CDR3 region: CASSYSSYNEQFF. CDR3 nucleotides: TGTGCCAGCAGTTACAGCTCCTACAATGAGCAGTTCTTC.

This clonotype has only a few counts. The CDR3 nucleotides are TGCAGTGCTCCTCGGACTAGCGGGGTCTCCACAGATACGCAGTATTTT. Amino acids: CSAPRTSGVSTDTQYF. V gene TRBV20-1 combines with J gene TRBJ2-3; 12 positions match TRBD2. The CDR3 runs to 16 residues. Germline V CDR1 and CDR2: DFQATT, SNEGSKA (reference sequence). V lost 5 bases to trimming and J lost 2 bases; unmatched junction nucleotides: 8.

This clonotype was recorded at least ten times. This chain links TRBV18 with TRBJ2-5; D gene uncertain. Germline V gene lookup returns CDR1 KGHSH and CDR2 LQKENI. V shed 3 bases and J shed 0 bases, with 8 bases lying between them. The CDR3 runs 14 residues. CDR3: CASSPTGYQETQYF. CDR3 nucleotides: TGTGCCAGCTCACCGACCGGGTACCAAGAGACCCAGTACTTC.

The chain combines TRBV6-1 with TRBJ2-5; 9 bases map to TRBD1. CDR3 length: 15 amino acids. Germline lookup yields CDR1 MNHNS and CDR2 SASEGT. V gave up 5 bases and J gave up 1 base; unmatched junction bases: 5. The CDR3 region has the DNA TGTGCCAGCAGTTCCGACAGGGGGACCCAAGAGACCCAGTACTTC. Translation gives CASSSDRGTQETQYF.